This is a list of T cell receptor beta chains from one sample in a study of cytomegalovirus exposure and HLA in healthy donors. The data were produced by immunoSEQ multiplex PCR, yet TCRdb's version contains in-frame clones alone and is incomplete. The profile shows over 150,000 clones, around 68% of them singletons. What was sequenced was PBMCs. Every receptor here comes from a man in his fifties in good health and CMV-seronegative. CDR3s include the opening cysteine and the closing phenylalanine or tryptophan. Each record gives: J gene, V gene, D gene, clone size, CDR3 length, CDR3 protein, CDR3 DNA. The D gene is left open where the match is weak. Rows may omit the clone size; those that give it use once, few, many or a size class.

>TRBJ2-3|TRBV5-1|-|once|12
CASSLRTDTQYF
TGCGCCAGCAGCCTTCGCACAGATACGCAGTATTTT
>TRBJ2-7|TRBV19|TRBD1|-|13
CASSIGTGYEQYF
TGTGCCAGTAGTATAGGGACAGGCTACGAGCAGTACTTC
>TRBJ2-1|TRBV15|TRBD2|-|15
CATSRLSGGGNEQFF
TGTGCCACCAGCAGACTGAGTGGGGGGGGAAATGAGCAGTTCTTC
>TRBJ2-7|TRBV6-1|TRBD2|-|15
CASSEGSDGGYEQYF
TGTGCCAGCAGTGAAGGATCCGACGGGGGGTACGAGCAGTACTTC
>TRBJ2-5|TRBV6-5|TRBD1|-|15
CASSPRQGPYGTQYF
TGTGCCAGCAGTCCACGACAGGGCCCTTATGGGACCCAGTACTTC
>TRBJ1-6|TRBV7-2|TRBD1|-|14
CASSRDRGSSPLHF
TGTGCCAGCAGCAGGGACAGGGGAAGTTCACCCCTCCACTTT
>TRBJ2-1|TRBV11-3|TRBD1|-|16
CASSSRDRGSYNEQFF
TGTGCCAGCAGCTCACGGGACAGGGGCTCCTACAATGAGCAGTTCTTC
>TRBJ2-7|TRBV5-1|TRBD2|-|15
CASSSGGAPAYEQYF
TGCGCCAGCAGCTCGGGAGGTGCCCCCGCTTACGAGCAGTACTTC
>TRBJ2-7|TRBV27|-|-|12
CASSTPGREQYF
TGTGCCAGCAGCACCCCGGGTCGCGAGCAGTACTTC
>TRBJ1-1|TRBV11-3|TRBD1|-|12
CASSSRTGEAFF
TGTGCCAGCAGCTCCCGGACAGGGGAAGCTTTCTTT
>TRBJ1-6|TRBV6-1|-|-|15
CASRVDGGDNSPLHF
TGTGCCAGCAGGGTGGATGGAGGGGATAATTCACCCCTCCACTTT
>TRBJ2-7|TRBV5-6|-|-|14
CASSPGGYSYEQYF
TGTGCCAGCAGCCCGGGGGGCTACTCCTACGAGCAGTACTTC
>TRBJ1-5|TRBV15|-|-|16
CATSRVGRGTRQPQHF
TGTGCCACCAGCAGAGTAGGTCGAGGGACACGCCAGCCCCAGCATTTT
>TRBJ1-6|TRBV7-2|TRBD1|-|16
CASSPRQGAANSPLHF
TGTGCCAGCAGCCCGCGACAGGGGGCGGCGAATTCACCCCTCCACTTT
>TRBJ2-7|TRBV10-3|TRBD2|few|15
CAISDSGGPSYEQYF
TGTGCCATCAGTGATAGCGGGGGGCCTTCCTACGAGCAGTACTTC
>TRBJ2-1|TRBV7-7|TRBD2|-|18
CASSLVPLSGGAANEQFF
TGTGCCAGCAGCTTAGTTCCCCTCAGCGGGGGGGCAGCAAATGAGCAGTTCTTC
>TRBJ1-2|TRBV6-5|TRBD1|-|14
CASTARTGDYGYTF
TGTGCCAGCACCGCACGGACAGGGGACTATGGCTACACCTTC
>TRBJ2-7|TRBV18|TRBD1|once|16
CASSPFRQGASYEQYF
TGTGCCAGCTCACCATTTAGACAGGGGGCCTCCTACGAGCAGTACTTC
>TRBJ2-1|TRBV5-1|TRBD2|few|17
CASSPTGLAGTYNEQFF
TGCGCCAGCAGCCCGACGGGACTAGCGGGGACCTACAATGAGCAGTTCTTC
>TRBJ1-2|TRBV27|-|-|18
CASSSQVVSRDSNYGYTF
TGTGCCAGCAGTTCCCAGGTTGTGAGCAGGGACTCTAACTATGGCTACACCTTC
>TRBJ2-5|TRBV9|-|once|13
CASSSSPGETQYF
TGTGCCAGCAGCTCCAGCCCGGGAGAGACCCAGTACTTC
>TRBJ2-1|TRBV4-2|TRBD2|-|15
CASSPAGGPYNEQFF
TGTGCCAGCAGCCCAGCGGGGGGGCCGTACAATGAGCAGTTCTTC
>TRBJ2-3|TRBV11-2|-|-|17
CASSVDLRGSSTDTQYF
TGTGCCAGCAGCGTAGATCTCCGGGGGTCTAGCACAGATACGCAGTATTTT
>TRBJ1-1|TRBV9|-|-|14
CASSALDKDTEAFF
TGTGCCAGCAGCGCCCTGGACAAGGACACTGAAGCTTTCTTT
>TRBJ1-5|TRBV7-9|-|-|16
CASSLGREESNQPQHF
TGTGCCAGCAGCCTCGGGAGGGAGGAAAGCAATCAGCCCCAGCATTTT
>TRBJ2-1|TRBV7-9|-|-|12
CASSPPSNEQFF
TGTGCCAGCAGCCCCCCCAGCAATGAGCAGTTCTTC
>TRBJ1-2|TRBV5-1|TRBD1|-|13
CASSSGQGSGYTF
TGCGCCAGCAGTTCCGGACAGGGTAGCGGCTACACCTTC
>TRBJ2-7|TRBV29-1|TRBD1|-|13
CSVGTGGQNEQYF
TGCAGCGTCGGGACAGGGGGGCAAAACGAGCAGTACTTC
>TRBJ1-2|TRBV6-5|-|few|12
CASSLTGYGYTF
TGTGCCAGCAGCTTGACTGGTTATGGCTACACCTTC
>TRBJ2-2|TRBV11-2|-|-|14
CASSEDYSGGELFF
TGTGCCAGCAGCGAGGACTACTCGGGCGGGGAGCTGTTTTTT
>TRBJ1-5|TRBV7-2|TRBD1|-|15
CASSPGQALNQPQHF
TGTGCCAGCAGCCCCGGACAGGCCCTCAATCAGCCCCAGCATTTT
>TRBJ1-1|TRBV19|-|-|13
CASAKTGNTEAFF
TGTGCCAGTGCTAAAACAGGGAACACTGAAGCTTTCTTT
>TRBJ1-5|TRBV10-3|TRBD1|-|16
CAISEGEGGAGQPQHF
TGTGCCATCAGTGAGGGGGAAGGGGGCGCCGGACAGCCCCAGCATTTT
>TRBJ1-3|TRBV7-6|-|-|16
CASSPPGGASGNTIYF
TGTGCCAGCAGCCCCCCTGGAGGGGCCTCTGGAAACACCATATATTTT
>TRBJ1-1|TRBV6-5|-|-|14
CASSYSTPQTEAFF
TGTGCCAGCAGTTACTCGACACCGCAGACTGAAGCTTTCTTT
>TRBJ1-1|TRBV27|TRBD1|-|14
CASSRDRVGTEAFF
TGTGCCAGCAGTCGGGACAGGGTTGGAACTGAAGCTTTCTTT
>TRBJ1-3|TRBV7-2|-|-|17
CASSFRASGSSGNTIYF
TGTGCCAGCAGCTTTCGGGCCTCCGGGAGCTCTGGAAACACCATATATTTT